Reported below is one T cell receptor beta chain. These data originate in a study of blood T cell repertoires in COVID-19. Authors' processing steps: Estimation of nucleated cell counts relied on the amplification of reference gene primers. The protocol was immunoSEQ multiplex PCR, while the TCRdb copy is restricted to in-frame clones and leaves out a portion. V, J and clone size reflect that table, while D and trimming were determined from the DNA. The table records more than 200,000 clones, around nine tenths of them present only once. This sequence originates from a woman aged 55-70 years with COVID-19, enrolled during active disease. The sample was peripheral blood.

CDR3 DNA: TGTGCCAGCATCCTAGACAGGCGCAATCAGCCCCAGCATTTT. It encodes CASILDRRNQPQHF. The J gene is TRBJ1-5, the V gene TRBV28; perhaps TRBD1 as D (6 bases). V lost 7 bases and J lost 2, with 12 bases in between. Per the germline V gene, CDR1 is MDHEN and CDR2 is SYDVKM. This CDR3 region has 14 residues.